This entry concerns a single T cell receptor (beta chain). Many counts were recorded for this clonotype. The antigen this receptor binds is unknown. Per-nucleotide qualities are absent, and no much larger clonotype sits a single base away. These data belong to a study of early T cells in non-severe SARS-CoV-2 infection (dated by TCRdb to the early 2020s). Looking at the study overall: Bulk RNA from unsorted whole blood was used for TCR sequencing, so alpha and beta chains could not be paired.

A case-control design nested within a healthcare worker cohort in London, UK, was used, with weekly nasopharyngeal swab PCR tests and blood sampling performed. Between 23 and 31 March 2020, the week of the UK lockdown, healthcare workers were enrolled and then followed up weekly for as long as 16 weeks. What the research found in general, with its limitations: VDJdb matching was skewed toward anti-spike CD8 responses and likely underestimated virus-specific expansions by missing private and CD4 specificities.

V lost 7 bases and J lost 0 bases; the stretch between them is 13 bases long. From its cysteine to its phenylalanine, the CDR3 spans 14 amino acids. CDR3 DNA only is kept here, 42 bases in frame from base 1. According to the germline V gene, CDR1 reads MDHEN and CDR2 reads SYDVKM. The library came from 5' RACE. The run used a NextSeq 500. The TCR library protocol attached unique molecular identifiers to individual cDNA molecules to correct for sequencing error and PCR bias. Both TCR alpha and beta chains were sequenced, and tight co-correlation was observed between alpha and beta sequence abundances in each sample. From the authors' description of their analysis: V gene, J gene and CDR3 annotation of TCR sequences was performed with Decombinator V4. Expanded TCRs were defined as changing significantly between any two time points under a Poisson model with p below 0.0001. TCR abundances were normalised to the total number of TCRs sequenced per sample and expressed as counts per million. MAIT TCRs were defined by TRAV1-2 paired with TRAJ12, TRAJ20 or TRAJ33, and iNKT TCRs by TRAV10 paired with TRAJ18. VDJdb, accessed 1 November 2021, was searched for CMV, EBV and SARS-CoV-2 annotated TCRs, excluding TCRs annotated for multiple antigens. TCRdb ran its own pipeline on the public reads, namely fastp trimming at Q25 and MiXCR clone calling, and kept in-frame beta chains. Each CDR3 protein gets just one entry, which takes the most common genes and DNA from the rows behind it. TCRdb's processing, not the study's, gives the V and J calls here. The sample includes roughly 45,000 distinct CDR3 sequences, with 12% observed a single time. About 8.9% of the sample is taken by the ten largest.

Sequenced sample: whole blood. The sequence was obtained from an adult who was a healthcare worker with PCR-confirmed SARS-CoV-2 infection or an uninfected control (not recorded which). The chain employs TRBV28 and TRBJ2-7, with no confident D gene call. The DNA sequence reads TGTGCCAGCACTCCATTTGGGATCTCCTACGAGCAGTACTTC. It translates to CASTPFGISYEQYF.